Listed below are T cell receptor beta chains from one sample, sequenced in a study of neurological immune-mediated disorders. TCRdb independently ran MiXCR on the 5' RACE reads; one entry per CDR3 protein. The sample lists 25,000 to 35,000 distinct CDR3 sequences, roughly an eighth seen once, with about 5.8% in the top ten. The specimen was PBMCs. The receptors derive from a woman aged 55-75 years in good health. Both conserved end residues are part of each CDR3.

CDR3 protein | J gene | V gene
CSARVAGTSPSEQYF | TRBJ2-7 | TRBV20-1
CASSFGAEGETQYF | TRBJ2-5 | TRBV5-1
CASSSPYTSGITDTQYF | TRBJ2-3 | TRBV7-2
CASSRSGGGETQYF | TRBJ2-5 | TRBV10-2
CASSHEAGGQETQYF | TRBJ2-5 | TRBV4-1
CASSFEESYSNQPQHF | TRBJ1-5 | TRBV5-5
CASSLAGPPYEQYF | TRBJ2-7 | TRBV5-1
CASSLRGRSPLHF | TRBJ1-6 | TRBV6-1
CASRGGGSSYNEQFF | TRBJ2-1 | TRBV28
CASSRGPATEAFF | TRBJ1-1 | TRBV11-1
CASSFIGQGNNQPQHF | TRBJ1-5 | TRBV27
CASSPMAFGVSNTGELFF | TRBJ2-2 | TRBV7-2
CATSRDVDRGGSTEAFF | TRBJ1-1 | TRBV15
CASRWGESDEKLFF | TRBJ1-4 | TRBV27
CASSFGLGQGFVEQYF | TRBJ2-7 | TRBV5-1
CASSNDWDQETQYF | TRBJ2-5 | TRBV2
CASSRTTGGWTEAFF | TRBJ1-1 | TRBV7-2
CSARERTGIRYGYTF | TRBJ1-2 | TRBV20-1
CASSVRPDRNQPQHF | TRBJ1-5 | TRBV9
CASGLSLTTRAPNTGELFF | TRBJ2-2 | TRBV12-5
CASSFSRTAAGGYTF | TRBJ1-2 | TRBV7-2
CASSLEEAGNTEAFF | TRBJ1-1 | TRBV5-1
CASSSRFGQGYEQYF | TRBJ2-7 | TRBV27
CASTRDRNSNQPQHF | TRBJ1-5 | TRBV12-3/TRBV12-4
CSAKPTSGGFTDTQYF | TRBJ2-3 | TRBV20-1
CASSLVFDSGYGYTF | TRBJ1-2 | TRBV7-8
CASSQERTGELFF | TRBJ2-2 | TRBV4-3